This entry concerns a single T cell receptor (beta chain). What it binds is unknown. This clone may be a read error of a much larger clone one base away. The CDR3 covers 15 residues. Germline V gene sequence: CDR1 MNHEY, CDR2 SVGAGI. These data originate in a study of tumor and adjacent non-tumor tissue in lung cancer. Study-level background: The patients, approximately nine men and five or six women, were about 30 to 76 with stage I to III disease. On average, productive TCRbeta reads reached a few million per sample.

No cell sorting was done before RNA was extracted from the tissue. Study findings and constraints: Normal lung showed higher cumulative top 100 clone frequency than tumor. TCR diversity was significantly greater in tumor than normal lung tissue.

Three rounds of nested PCR, following a modified ARM-PCR protocol, produced the TCRbeta library. One entry per CDR3 protein results from TCRdb running MiXCR on the multiplex PCR reads. The sample carries 84,000 or so distinct CDR3 sequences, approximately 57% recorded once. The chain combines TRBV6-5 with TRBJ1-6; D not resolved. The sequencing sample was made of lung tumor tissue. The sequence derives from a man between 65 and 80 years old with non-small cell lung cancer. The CDR3 sequence: CASSYVSPTNSSLHF. For the CDR3, the DNA is TGTGCCAGCAGTTACGTGTCACCCACCAATTCATCCCTCCACTTT.